The 25 T cell receptor beta chains below were found in one sample sequenced in a study of identical twins. TCRdb reanalysed the 5' RACE reads using MiXCR and keeps one entry per CDR3 protein. The data hold hundreds of thousands of distinct CDR3 sequences, with roughly an eighth observed a single time. The same data also contributed to another study, on yellow fever vaccine responses in identical twins.

The sequenced sample consisted of PBMCs. These receptors all come from a woman aged 18-35 years in good health.

This clonotype was seen a few times. The chain recombines TRBV5-1 with TRBJ2-1; 13 nucleotides agree with TRBD2. This CDR3 is built from 19 residues. CDR1 and CDR2 from the germline V gene are SGHRS and YFSETQ. Trimming took 1 base from V and 3 from J; bases not matched to a gene: 10. In nucleotides, the CDR3 is TGCGCCAGCAGCTTGTTGGGCCCGACTAGCGGGGGGATCTACAATGAGCAGTTCTTC. This encodes CASSLLGPTSGGIYNEQFF. Full variable domain (missing parts from reference TRBV5-1 and TRBJ2-1): KAGVTQTPRYLIKTRGQQVTLSCSPISGHRSVSWYQQTPGQGLQFLFEYFSETQRNKGNFPGRFSGRQFSNSRSEMNVSTLELGDSALYLCASSLLGPTSGGIYNEQFFGPGTRLTVL.

The V and J genes are TRBV2 and TRBJ2-1; 12 bases line up with TRBD2. Germline CDR1 SNHLY, CDR2 FYNNEI. The CDR3 runs to 20 residues. Trimming took 5 bases from V and 0 from J; bases not matched to a gene: 14. CDR3: CASSPRLAGGSFSSYNEQFF. The CDR3, as DNA: TGTGCCAGCAGTCCCCGTCTAGCGGGAGGGTCATTCAGCTCCTACAATGAGCAGTTCTTC.

Ten or more counts support this clonotype. V and J are TRBV7-9 and TRBJ1-1; D ambiguous. Per the germline V gene, CDR1 is SEHNR and CDR2 is FQNEAQ (reference sequence). CDR3 length equals 11 residues. V was pared by 1 base and J by 8 bases, with 5 bases between. The CDR3 nucleotides are TGTGCCAGCAGCTTAGGACGAGAAGCTTTCTTT. It yields the protein CASSLGREAFF.

This rearrangement joins TRBV25-1 to TRBJ2-1; 7 bases agree with TRBD2. This CDR3 is 13 amino acids long. CDR1 MGHDK and CDR2 SYGVNS come from the germline V gene. V was clipped by 7 bases and J by 1 base; unmatched bases: 1. CDR3 nucleotide sequence: TGTGCCAGCATGGGGGGGTCCTACAATGAGCAGTTCTTC. Amino acids: CASMGGSYNEQFF.

This clonotype showed up just a few times. This chain connects TRBV7-9 to TRBJ2-1, with a possible D match to TRBD1 (6 bases). In germline, CDR1 is SEHNR, CDR2 FQNEAQ (reference sequence). This CDR3 spans 15 amino acids. The V gene lost 5 bases and the J gene lost 5 bases, with 16 bases spanning the gap. The CDR3 is CASSPWAGDDNEQFF. For the CDR3, the DNA is TGTGCCAGCAGCCCATGGGCAGGGGACGACAATGAGCAGTTCTTC.

This chain connects TRBV14 to TRBJ2-5; D call uncertain. Germline values: CDR1 SGHDN, CDR2 FVKESK. The length of the CDR3 is 15 residues. V was cut by 6 bases and J by 5 bases, with 19 bases left in between. CDR3 in amino acids: CASSPGPRSRETQYF. CDR3 sequence (DNA): TGTGCCAGCAGTCCCGGCCCTCGCAGCAGGGAGACCCAGTACTTC.

On this clonotype itself: A much larger clone differs from this one at a single base, so this may be a read error. This chain connects TRBV20-1 to TRBJ2-2, with 13 bases that match TRBD2. CDR3 length equals 17 residues. In germline, CDR1 is DFQATT, CDR2 SNEGSKA (reference sequence). The CDR3 sequence: CSAREYGLAGDTGEPFF. The CDR3 DNA is TGCAGTGCTAGAGAGTACGGACTAGCGGGAGACACCGGGGAGCCGTTTTTT.

The chain combines TRBV20-1 with TRBJ1-1; D call uncertain. This CDR3 has 13 residues. V was trimmed by 3 bases and J by 1 base, leaving 9 bases between them. Germline-derived CDR1 and CDR2 are DFQATT and SNEGSKA (reference sequence). The CDR3 DNA is TGCAGTGCTAGTCAGTCAGAGAACACTGAAGCTTTCTTT. Its translation is CSASQSENTEAFF.

V is TRBV20-1 and J is TRBJ2-7; 10 bases are a match to TRBD1. Germline trimming cut 0 bases from V and 1 base from J; bases unmatched to any gene: 3. CDR3 length equals 15 residues. Germline V lookup: CDR1 DFQATT, CDR2 SNEGSKA (reference sequence). The chain's CDR3 is CSAREPGQGSYEQYV. The CDR3 coding sequence is TGCAGTGCTAGAGAACCGGGACAGGGGTCCTACGAGCAGTACGTC.

This clonotype was detected ten times or more. CDR3 sequence: CASSHPQDEQFF. In DNA form, the CDR3 reads TGTGCCAGCAGTCACCCCCAGGATGAGCAGTTCTTC. This sequence joins TRBV28 and TRBJ2-1; D unclear. Trimming shortened V by 5 bases and J by 8 bases, and 10 bases separated the two germline ends. CDR1 and CDR2 from the germline V gene are MDHEN and SYDVKM. The CDR3 totals 12 residues.

The sample holds many counts of this clonotype. The chain carries TRBV5-1 and TRBJ2-3; 7 bases agree with TRBD2. The CDR3 is made up of 16 amino acids. Germline-derived CDR1 and CDR2 are SGHRS and YFSETQ. Trimming removed 0 bases from V and 3 bases from J; junction bases left unmatched: 7. The CDR3 reads CASSLEGGRGTDTQYF. The CDR3 coding sequence is TGCGCCAGCAGCTTGGAAGGCGGGAGAGGTACAGATACGCAGTATTTT. Together with reference TRBV5-1 and TRBJ2-3, the CDR3 gives the full variable domain: KAGVTQTPRYLIKTRGQQVTLSCSPISGHRSVSWYQQTPGQGLQFLFEYFSETQRNKGNFPGRFSGRQFSNSRSEMNVSTLELGDSALYLCASSLEGGRGTDTQYFGPGTRLTVL.

This clonotype appeared a few times. The chain has TRBV3-1 and TRBJ2-3, with D uncertain. Germline assignment: CDR1 LGHDT and CDR2 YNNKEL (reference sequence). V lost 4 bases and J lost 0, with 14 bases in between. CDR3 length: 16 residues. CDR3 loop: CASSPLGRVSTDTQYF. The CDR3 region has the DNA TGTGCCAGCAGCCCCCTTGGTAGGGTTAGCACAGATACGCAGTATTTT.

The genes are TRBV6-1 and TRBJ2-7; D may be TRBD1 or TRBD2 (5 bases each). The CDR3 loop spans 12 amino acids. The germline gives CDR1 MNHNS, CDR2 SASEGT. V was clipped by 7 bases and J by 3 bases, with 10 bases between them. The CDR3: CASKGTYYEQYV. CDR3 in DNA: TGTGCCAGCAAGGGGACCTACTACGAGCAGTACGTC.

The genes are TRBV28 and TRBJ2-7; D tentatively fits TRBD1 or TRBD2 (6 bases each). This CDR3 region has 14 residues. V dropped 5 bases and J dropped 7 bases, with 18 bases sitting between them. Germline V gene data show CDR1 as MDHEN and CDR2 as SYDVKM. Here the CDR3 reads CASSPHDRTKEQYF. CDR3 in DNA: TGTGCCAGCAGTCCACACGACAGGACTAAGGAGCAGTACTTC.

The J gene is TRBJ1-1, the V gene TRBV28, with D possibly matching TRBD1 (5 bases). The germline CDR1 and CDR2 sequences are MDHEN and SYDVKM. The V end lost 1 base, the J end lost 1 base, and 16 bases lay between the germline ends. CDR3 size: 17 residues. CDR3 sequence reads: CASSLLGIGRENTEAFF. CDR3 sequence (DNA): TGTGCCAGCAGTTTATTAGGGATTGGCAGGGAGAACACTGAAGCTTTCTTT. Variable domain in full (rest from reference TRBV28 and TRBJ1-1): DVKVTQSSRYLVKRTGEKVFLECVQDMDHENMFWYRQDPGLGLRLIYFSYDVKMKEKGDIPEGYSVSREKKERFSLILESASTNQTSMYLCASSLLGIGRENTEAFFGQGTRLTVV.

In the case of this clonotype: This may be a read error: a much more frequent sequence differs by one nucleotide. J is TRBJ2-1 and V is TRBV27; TRBD1 matches at 12 bases. The CDR3 spans 18 residues. Germline loops: CDR1 MNHEY, CDR2 SMNVEV (reference sequence). Here the CDR3 reads CASSLGQGALYGYNEQLF. The CDR3 region has the DNA TGTGCCAGCAGTTTGGGACAGGGGGCATTATACGGCTACAATGAGCAGCTCTTC.

Regarding this clonotype: This could be a read error, since a much larger clone is one nucleotide away. V gene TRBV29-1 combines with J gene TRBJ2-7; D unclear. Trimming shortened V by 7 bases and J by 2 bases, and 12 bases separated the two germline ends. The CDR3 runs 12 residues. CDR1 is SQVTM and CDR2 is ANQGSEA in the germline V gene. DNA of the CDR3: TGCAGCGGCCCGCTTTCGCCCTACGAGCAGTACTTC. It translates to CSGPLSPYEQYF.

This sequence joins TRBV20-1 and TRBJ2-7, with D possibly being TRBD2 (6 bases). The CDR3 contains 15 residues. Germline lookup yields CDR1 DFQATT and CDR2 SNEGSKA (reference sequence). Here the CDR3 reads CCATPVAGMTYEQYV. For the CDR3, the DNA is TGCTGTGCTACCCCCGTTGCGGGGATGACCTACGAGCAGTACGTC.

The V gene is TRBV7-6, the J gene TRBJ2-3; the D gene is possibly TRBD2 (7 bases). With 2 bases removed from V and 4 bases from J, the gap between germline ends came to 19 bases. The V gene's germline CDR1 is SGHVS and CDR2 FNYEAQ. The CDR3 spans 17 residues. The CDR3, as DNA: TGTGCCAGCAGCTTAAATGCCGGGGGGCTTGGGGCAGATACGCAGTATTTT. The encoded protein is CASSLNAGGLGADTQYF.

The table lists this clonotype with a few counts. This chain joins TRBV27 and TRBJ1-5; 8 bases line up with TRBD1. Germline CDR1 MNHEY, CDR2 SMNVEV (reference sequence). The CDR3 has 14 amino acids. V trimming: 6 bases; J trimming: 3 bases; junction bases outside the gene matches: 4. CDR3 nucleotide sequence: TGTGCCAGCAGCGAGACAGGGGACAATCAGCCCCAGCATTTT. Encoded protein: CASSETGDNQPQHF.

The V gene is TRBV10-3, the J gene TRBJ1-6, with D possibly matching TRBD1 (6 bases). Germline lookup yields CDR1 ENHRY and CDR2 SYGVKD. Trimming left V 6 bases short and J 1 base short, with 10 bases between. This CDR3 is 15 amino acids long. The DNA of the CDR3 is TGTGCCATCAGGGCAGGGGATTCCTATAATTCACCCCTCCACTTT. Amino acid sequence: CAIRAGDSYNSPLHF.

This chain links TRBV29-1 with TRBJ2-7; tentative D call: TRBD2 (7 bases). The V end was cut by 6 bases, the J end by 1 base, with 13 bases between. Germline V CDR1 and CDR2: SQVTM, ANQGSEA. The CDR3 is 13 residues long. As DNA, the CDR3 is TGCAGCGTCGCCGGGGGGCGATCCTACGAGCAGTACTTC. Amino acid sequence: CSVAGGRSYEQYF.

This clonotype showed up just a few times. V usage is TRBV19 and J usage is TRBJ2-3; D uncertain. Trimming left V 1 base short and J 1 base short, with 3 bases between. Germline V lookup: CDR1 LNHDA, CDR2 SQIVND (reference sequence). The CDR3 loop spans 13 amino acids. The DNA for the CDR3 is TGTGCCAGTAGTATAGTAGGCACAGATACGCAGTATTTT. Protein sequence: CASSIVGTDTQYF.

The chain couples TRBV20-1 to TRBJ2-5; D perhaps matches TRBD2 (6 bases). Germline CDR1 and CDR2: DFQATT and SNEGSKA (reference sequence). The CDR3 runs 15 residues. V lost 3 bases, J lost 1 base, and 15 bases lay in between. In DNA, the CDR3 is TGCAGTGCTAGCGTTATGGGGGGTCTCCAAGAGACCCAGTACTTC. Its translation: CSASVMGGLQETQYF.

This clonotype was counted only a few times. J is TRBJ2-7 and V is TRBV5-1; TRBD1 aligns across 9 bases. CDR1 is SGHRS, CDR2 YFSETQ, per germline. The J segment lost 7 bases and the V segment lost 1 base, leaving 6 bases of the junction unmatched. This CDR3 has 14 residues. The chain's CDR3 is CASSLQGQGEEQYF. The CDR3 bases are TGCGCCAGCAGCTTGCAGGGACAGGGTGAAGAGCAGTACTTC.